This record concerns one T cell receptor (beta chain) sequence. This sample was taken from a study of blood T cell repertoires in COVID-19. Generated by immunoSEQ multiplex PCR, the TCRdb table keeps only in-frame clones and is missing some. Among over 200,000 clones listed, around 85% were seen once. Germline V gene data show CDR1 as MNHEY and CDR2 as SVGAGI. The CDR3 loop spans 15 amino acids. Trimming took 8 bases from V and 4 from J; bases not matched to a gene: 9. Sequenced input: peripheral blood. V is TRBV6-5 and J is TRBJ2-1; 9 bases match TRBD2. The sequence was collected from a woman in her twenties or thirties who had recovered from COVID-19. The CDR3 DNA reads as TGTGCCAGCGCACTCCTAGCGGGGCAATACAATGAGCAGTTCTTC. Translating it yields CASALLAGQYNEQFF.